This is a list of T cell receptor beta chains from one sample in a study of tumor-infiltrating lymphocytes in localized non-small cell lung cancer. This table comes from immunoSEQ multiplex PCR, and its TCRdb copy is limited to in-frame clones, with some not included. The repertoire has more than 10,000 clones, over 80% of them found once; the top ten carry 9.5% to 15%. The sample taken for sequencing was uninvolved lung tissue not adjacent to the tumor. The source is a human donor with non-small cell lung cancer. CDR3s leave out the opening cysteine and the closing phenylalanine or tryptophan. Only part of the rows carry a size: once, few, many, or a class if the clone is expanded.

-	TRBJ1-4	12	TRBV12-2	ASPDLGAGEKLF
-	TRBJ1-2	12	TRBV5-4	ASSLRRDPYGYT
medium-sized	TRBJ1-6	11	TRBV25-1	ASSRVGNSPLH
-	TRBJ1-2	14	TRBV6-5	ASSYLPGTRSKGYT
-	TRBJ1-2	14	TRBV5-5	ASSLEGREPPYGYT
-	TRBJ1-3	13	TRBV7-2	ASSLEAATGNTIY
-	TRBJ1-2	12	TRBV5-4	ASSSNRGAGGYT
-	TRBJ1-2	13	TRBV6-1	ASSFLGTGMYGYT
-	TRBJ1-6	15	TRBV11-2	ASRIPGRSSYNSPLH
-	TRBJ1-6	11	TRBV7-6	ASSQMEGSPLH
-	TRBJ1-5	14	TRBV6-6	ASSSPDRGSNQPQH
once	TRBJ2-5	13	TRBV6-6	ASGGGGRRGETQY
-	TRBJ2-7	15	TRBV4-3	ASSQDLPGGRRYEQY
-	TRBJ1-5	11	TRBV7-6	ASSIGPGQPQH
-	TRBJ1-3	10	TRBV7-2	ASSSQGNTIY
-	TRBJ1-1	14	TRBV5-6	ASSLVGGEVNTEAF
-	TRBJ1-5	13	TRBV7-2	ASSPQGIGNQPQH
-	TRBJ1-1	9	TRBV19	ASKGSTEAF
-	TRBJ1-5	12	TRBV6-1	ASSQRIGNQPQH
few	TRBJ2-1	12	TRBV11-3	ASSSGARGREQF
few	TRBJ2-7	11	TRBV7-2	ASSPAVGSEQY
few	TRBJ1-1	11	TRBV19	ASSTTKNTEAF
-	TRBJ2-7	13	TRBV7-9	ASSFFVAGGHEQY
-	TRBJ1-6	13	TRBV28	ASSSGQRYNSPLH
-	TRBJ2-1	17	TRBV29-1	SVEGDLAGDPSSYNEQF
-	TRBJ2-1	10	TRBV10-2	ASSEPRGEQF
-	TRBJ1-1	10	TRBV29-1	SVGDRSFEAF
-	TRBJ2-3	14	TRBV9	ASSVGASGAGDTQY
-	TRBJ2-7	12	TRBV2	ASSVTGGGYEQY
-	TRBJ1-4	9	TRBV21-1	ASGTGFKLF
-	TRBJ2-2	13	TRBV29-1	SVQKAGAGTGELF
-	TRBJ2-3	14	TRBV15	ATSGGLGGFRDTQY
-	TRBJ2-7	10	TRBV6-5	ASKTSGNEQY
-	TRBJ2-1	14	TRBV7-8	ASSLRSSGGALEQF
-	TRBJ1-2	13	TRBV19	ASSIWPGESYGYT
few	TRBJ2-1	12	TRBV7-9	ASSLGLVEDEQF
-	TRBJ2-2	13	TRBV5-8	ASSLIGQDTGELF
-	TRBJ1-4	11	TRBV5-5	ASSLATGPELF
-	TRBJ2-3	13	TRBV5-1	ASKLAGGQADTQY
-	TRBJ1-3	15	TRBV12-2	ASRLDRDKYSGNTIY
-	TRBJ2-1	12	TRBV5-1	ASSLGGPYNEQF
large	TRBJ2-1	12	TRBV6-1	ASSERNLYNEQF
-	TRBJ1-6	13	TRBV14	ASSQGGILNSPLH
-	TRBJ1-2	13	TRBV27	ASSNTGGRGYGYT
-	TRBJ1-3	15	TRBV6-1	ASSDGPYTSAGNTIY
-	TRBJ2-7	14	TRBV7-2	ASSFSPGRRSYEQY
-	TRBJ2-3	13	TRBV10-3	AISTGTGSTDTQY
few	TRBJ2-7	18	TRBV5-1	ASSRVSPGQGSSETYEQY
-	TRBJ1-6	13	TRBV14	ASSQGQGYNSPLH
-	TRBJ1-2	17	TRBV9	ASSAPRFSTGTTHSGYT
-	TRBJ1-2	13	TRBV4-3	ASSQESAINYGYT
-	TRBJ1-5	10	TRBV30	AWSGQGGLKH
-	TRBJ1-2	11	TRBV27	ASSLRGLGGYT
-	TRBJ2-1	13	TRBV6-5	ASSVRDGEGNEQF
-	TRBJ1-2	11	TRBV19	ASSIWDNYGYT
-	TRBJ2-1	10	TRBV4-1	ASSQGPYEQF